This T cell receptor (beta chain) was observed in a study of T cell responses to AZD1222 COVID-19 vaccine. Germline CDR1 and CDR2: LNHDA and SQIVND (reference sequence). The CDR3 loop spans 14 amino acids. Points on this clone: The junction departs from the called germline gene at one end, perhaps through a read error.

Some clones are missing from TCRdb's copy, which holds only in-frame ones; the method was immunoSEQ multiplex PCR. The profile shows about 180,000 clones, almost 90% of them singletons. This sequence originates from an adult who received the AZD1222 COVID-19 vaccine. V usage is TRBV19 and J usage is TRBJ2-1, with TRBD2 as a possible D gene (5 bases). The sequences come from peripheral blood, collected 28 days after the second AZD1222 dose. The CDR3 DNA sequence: TGTGCCAGTAGTATCCCGGGGTTGCACAATGTGCAGTTCTTC. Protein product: CASSIPGLHNVQFF. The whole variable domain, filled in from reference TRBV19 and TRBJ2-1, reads DGGITQSPKYLFRKEGQNVTLSCEQNLNHDAMYWYRQDPGQGLRLIYYSQIVNDFQKGDIAEGYSVSREKKESFPLTVTSAQKNPTAFYLCASSIPGLHNVQFFGPGTRLTVL.